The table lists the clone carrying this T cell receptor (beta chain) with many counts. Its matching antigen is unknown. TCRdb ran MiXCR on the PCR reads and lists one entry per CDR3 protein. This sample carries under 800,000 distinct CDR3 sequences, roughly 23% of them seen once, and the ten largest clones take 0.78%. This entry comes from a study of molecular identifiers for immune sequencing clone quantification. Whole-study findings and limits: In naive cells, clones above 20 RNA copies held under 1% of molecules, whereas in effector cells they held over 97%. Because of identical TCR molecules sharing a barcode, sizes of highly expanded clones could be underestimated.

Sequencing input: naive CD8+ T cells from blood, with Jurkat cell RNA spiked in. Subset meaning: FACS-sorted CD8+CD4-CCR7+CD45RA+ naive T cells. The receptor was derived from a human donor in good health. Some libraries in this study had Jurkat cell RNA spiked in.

CDR3 amino acids: CASSYVGGLETQYF. The CDR3 DNA is TGTGCCAGCAGTTACGTCGGGGGCTTGGAGACCCAGTACTTC. The chain is built from TRBV6-2 or TRBV6-3 and TRBJ2-5; the D gene could be TRBD1 or TRBD2 (6 bases each). Trimming took 2 bases from V and 5 from J, leaving 12 bases between them. The CDR3 sequence is 14 residues long. Germline V CDR1 and CDR2: MNHEY, SVGEGT.